The source of this T cell receptor (beta chain) is a study of blood T cell repertoires in COVID-19. Across the study: The United States, Italy and Spain were the sources of the acute and convalescent COVID-19 samples. PBMCs, B-cell-depleted T cells, or T cells provided the cDNA or gDNA that made up the material.

This clone was seen only once. In the authors' workflow: The authors estimated nucleated cell counts from reference gene primer amplification. Libraries were prepared by immunoSEQ multiplex PCR; TCRdb keeps only in-frame clonotypes and omits some of them. V, J and clone size are taken as reported in that table, and D and trimming were inferred from the DNA itself. The sample lists 46,000 or so clones; roughly nine tenths were seen once. V lost 6 bases and J 5 bases, leaving 16 bases between the germline ends. CDR1 and CDR2 (germline): MNHNY, SVGAGI (reference sequence). The CDR3 has 15 amino acids. Source material: peripheral blood. The TCR sequence derives from a man in his 70s with active COVID-19. The chain employs TRBV6-6 and TRBJ1-4, with TRBD1 as a possible D gene (5 bases). CDR3 protein: CASSPSPGGNEKLFF. The CDR3 bases are TGTGCCAGCAGCCCATCCCCCGGGGGGAATGAAAAACTGTTTTTT.